This T cell receptor (beta chain) originates from a study of patients and donors after allogeneic stem cell transplantation. TCRdb analysed the RT-PCR reads with MiXCR anew, one entry per CDR3 protein. The data hold approximately 410,000 distinct CDR3 sequences, with around 15% observed a single time. This clonotype has just a few counts. CDR3 length: 14 residues. Germline CDR1 reads LGHNA; CDR2 reads YSLEER. With 4 bases removed from V and 6 bases from J, the gap between germline ends came to 15 bases. The receptor was isolated from a human donor who was either an allogeneic HSCT recipient or a stem cell or donor lymphocyte infusion donor (not recorded which). It is not recorded whose cells these are; they may come from a transplant donor. V is TRBV4-3 and J is TRBJ1-2; D gene ambiguous. Sequencing was performed on blood, either unsorted or a sorted T cell fraction (not recorded which). This CDR3 is CASSPQQRAHGYTF. Written as DNA, the CDR3 is TGCGCCAGCAGCCCCCAGCAACGGGCGCATGGCTACACCTTC.